What follows are 17 T cell receptor beta chains derived from one specimen sequenced in a study of cytomegalovirus exposure and HLA in healthy donors. The PCR was carried out with 60 Vbeta primers and 13 Jbeta primers. Generated by immunoSEQ multiplex PCR, the TCRdb table keeps only in-frame clones and is missing some. The repertoire has about 89,000 clones, 85% of them found once; the top ten carry 6.5% to 8.5%. Input material: PBMCs. Receptor source: a man between 40 and 49 years old in good health and CMV-seropositive.

This clone was seen once. CDR3 nucleotides: TGTGCCAGCAGCTCACCGGACAGGGGTTCCTACGAGCAGTACTTC. Protein: CASSSPDRGSYEQYF. V usage is TRBV7-3 and J usage is TRBJ2-7, with TRBD1 matching over 9 bases. The CDR3 has 15 residues. Unmatched junction bases numbered 5, after V lost 4 bases and J lost 1 base. The V gene's germline CDR1 is SGHTA and CDR2 FQGTGA.

V usage is TRBV7-9 and J usage is TRBJ2-3; TRBD2 agrees at 12 bases. The CDR3 is 16 amino acids. Germline trimming cut 5 bases from V and 4 bases from J; bases unmatched to any gene: 7. CDR1 is SEHNR and CDR2 is FQNEAQ in the germline V gene (reference sequence). The CDR3 DNA reads as TGTGCCAGCAGCACCTGGACTAGCGGGGCCTCAGATACGCAGTATTTT. Its protein is CASSTWTSGASDTQYF.

The rearrangement joins TRBV19 to TRBJ1-3; 8 nucleotides align to TRBD1. The V segment lost 3 bases and the J segment 0 bases; nucleotides outside the gene matches: 1. Germline CDR1 LNHDA, CDR2 SQIVND (reference sequence). The CDR3 has 15 amino acids. The CDR3 region is CASSMGTGSGNTIYF. The CDR3 DNA sequence: TGTGCCAGTAGTATGGGGACAGGCTCTGGAAACACCATATATTTT. Complete variable domain (other parts from reference TRBV19 and TRBJ1-3): DGGITQSPKYLFRKEGQNVTLSCEQNLNHDAMYWYRQDPGQGLRLIYYSQIVNDFQKGDIAEGYSVSREKKESFPLTVTSAQKNPTAFYLCASSMGTGSGNTIYFGEGSWLTVV.

The chain carries TRBV9 and TRBJ1-5, with D possibly being TRBD1 (6 bases). V lost 1 base, J lost 3 bases, and 11 bases lay in between. The length of the CDR3 is 15 residues. Germline assignment: CDR1 SGDLS and CDR2 YYNGEE. As DNA, the CDR3 is TGTGCCAGCAGCGTAATGGACAGCGTCAATCAGCCCCAGCATTTT. Its protein is CASSVMDSVNQPQHF.

The rearrangement links TRBV11-3 to TRBJ2-7, with D possibly TRBD1 on 6 matching bases. CDR1 is SGHNT and CDR2 is YENEEA in the germline V gene. The V and J ends lost 4 bases and 1 base respectively, with 8 bases between them. The CDR3 length is 13 residues. The CDR3 DNA reads TGTGCCAGCAGCTCAGACAGGTCCTACGAGCAGTACTTC. Its translation is CASSSDRSYEQYF.

J is TRBJ2-7 and V is TRBV7-3; 9 bases are a match to TRBD2. Looked up from germline, CDR1 is SGHTA and CDR2 is FQGTGA. There are 15 residues in the CDR3. Trimming removed 5 bases from V and 5 bases from J; junction bases left unmatched: 10. CDR3 sequence (DNA): TGTGCCAGCAGCCAAAATAGCGGGGGACCCAACGAGCAGTACTTC. This gives the protein CASSQNSGGPNEQYF.

This chain connects TRBV10-2 to TRBJ2-1, with 9 bases identical to TRBD2. CDR1 and CDR2 (germline): WSHSY, SAAADI. The CDR3 sequence is 15 residues long. Trimming cost V 7 bases and J 5 bases; bases outside gene matches: 9. The DNA for the CDR3 is TGCGCCAGCAACGGGGGAGGGACTAGCAACAATGAGCAGTTCTTC. Protein sequence: CASNGGGTSNNEQFF.

The chain is built from TRBV7-3 and TRBJ2-1; 8 bases align to TRBD2. V lost 2 bases and J lost 7; bases outside the gene matches: 10. Looked up from germline, CDR1 is SGHTA and CDR2 is FQGTGA. The CDR3 length is 16 residues. The CDR3 bases are TGTGCCAGCAGCTTAGCGATCGGGACTAGTCAGAATGAGCAGTTCTTC. Its protein product is CASSLAIGTSQNEQFF.

The chain carries TRBV4-2 and TRBJ1-1; D unclear. The CDR3 sequence is 14 residues long. The germline V gene has CDR1 LGHNA and CDR2 YNFKEQ. Trimming removed 0 bases at V and 1 base at J, with 6 bases between. CDR3 in DNA: TGTGCCAGCAGCCAAGAACCAGGGAACACTGAAGCTTTCTTT. Translated: CASSQEPGNTEAFF.

This clone was seen once. J is TRBJ2-7 and V is TRBV11-3; weak D call: TRBD1 (5 bases). The germline V gene encodes CDR1 SGHNT and CDR2 YENEEA. With 1 base removed from V and 6 bases from J, the gap between germline ends came to 19 bases. CDR3 length equals 16 residues. CDR3 sequence (DNA): TGTGCCAGCAGCTTAGGGCCCGGCAGGGAAAAGGGCGAGCAGTACTTC. This gives the protein CASSLGPGREKGEQYF.

This clone was seen a single time. This chain connects TRBV5-1 to TRBJ1-2; a weak D match, TRBD1 (6 bases). The CDR3 spans 12 residues. CDR1 and CDR2 (germline): SGHRS, YFSETQ. Between the trimmed V and J ends, which lost 5 bases and 3 bases, there was a span of 8 bases. The CDR3 loop is CASSGGDYGYTF. CDR3 sequence (DNA): TGCGCCAGCAGTGGGGGCGACTATGGCTACACCTTC.

The chain couples TRBV28 to TRBJ2-7, with 8 bases matching TRBD1. This CDR3 comprises 14 residues. Germline assignment: CDR1 MDHEN and CDR2 SYDVKM. V gave up 7 bases and J gave up 6 bases; unmatched junction bases: 11. This chain's CDR3 is CASKTGTGKGEQYF. For the CDR3, the DNA is TGTGCCAGCAAAACGGGGACAGGAAAGGGCGAGCAGTACTTC.

This chain uses TRBV6-6 with TRBJ2-2; 7 positions agree with TRBD1. CDR1 and CDR2 (germline): MNHNY, SVGAGI (reference sequence). The trim removed 5 bases at V and 3 bases at J, leaving 6 bases unmatched. CDR3 length: 15 amino acids. The CDR3: CASSRDRDYTGELFF. Written as DNA, the CDR3 is TGTGCCAGCAGTCGGGACAGAGATTACACCGGGGAGCTGTTTTTT.

The rearrangement uses TRBV19 and TRBJ1-5; 7 nucleotides align to TRBD1. Trimming cost V 6 bases and J 3 bases; bases outside gene matches: 5. The CDR3 totals 14 residues. Per the germline V gene, CDR1 is LNHDA and CDR2 is SQIVND (reference sequence). The CDR3 DNA reads TGTGCCAGTAGGACGACAGGGAACAATCAGCCCCAGCATTTT. Its translation is CASRTTGNNQPQHF.

The gene calls are TRBV4-1 and TRBJ1-3; D is perhaps TRBD1 (6 bases). Deletions cut 1 base from V and 3 bases from J, with 19 bases between. The CDR3 covers 18 residues. Germline V gives CDR1 MGHRA, CDR2 YSYEKL. The CDR3 DNA is TGCGCCAGCAGCCAAGCCATTGCCAGGGGCCCGGGTGGAAACACCATATATTTT. Its translation: CASSQAIARGPGGNTIYF.

The rearrangement joins TRBV2 to TRBJ2-7; possibly TRBD1 for D (6 bases). The CDR3 consists of 12 residues. The V and J ends lost 6 bases and 2 bases respectively, with 8 bases between them. CDR1 and CDR2 (germline): SNHLY, FYNNEI. The CDR3 protein is CASRDRAYEQYF. CDR3 sequence (DNA): TGTGCCAGCAGGGACAGAGCCTACGAGCAGTACTTC.

The sample holds a few counts of this clone. J is TRBJ1-2 and V is TRBV20-1; the D is unclear. The CDR3 is made up of 11 amino acids. Trimming pared 4 bases from V and 4 bases from J, leaving 7 bases between. Germline loops: CDR1 DFQATT, CDR2 SNEGSKA (reference sequence). The CDR3 region is CSATYIYGYTF. The CDR3 bases are TGCAGTGCTACCTATATCTATGGCTACACCTTC.